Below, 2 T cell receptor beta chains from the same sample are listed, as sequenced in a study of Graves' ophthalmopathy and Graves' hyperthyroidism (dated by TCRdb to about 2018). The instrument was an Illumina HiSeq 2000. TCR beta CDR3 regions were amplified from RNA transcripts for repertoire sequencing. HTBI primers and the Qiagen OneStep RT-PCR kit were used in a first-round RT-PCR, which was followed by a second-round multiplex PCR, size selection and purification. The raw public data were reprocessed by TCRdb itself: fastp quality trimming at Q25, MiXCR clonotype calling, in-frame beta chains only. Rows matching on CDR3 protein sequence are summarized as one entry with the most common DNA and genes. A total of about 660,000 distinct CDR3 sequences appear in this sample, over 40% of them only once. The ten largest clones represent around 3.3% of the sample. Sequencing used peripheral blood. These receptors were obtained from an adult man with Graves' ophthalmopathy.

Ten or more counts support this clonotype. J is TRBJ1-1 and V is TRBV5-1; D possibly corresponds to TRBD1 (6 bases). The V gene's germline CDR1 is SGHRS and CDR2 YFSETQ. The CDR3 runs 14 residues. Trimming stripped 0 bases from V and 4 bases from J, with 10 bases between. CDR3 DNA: TGCGCCAGCAGCTTGGAATGGGGGCCCACTGAAGCTTTCTTT. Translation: CASSLEWGPTEAFF.

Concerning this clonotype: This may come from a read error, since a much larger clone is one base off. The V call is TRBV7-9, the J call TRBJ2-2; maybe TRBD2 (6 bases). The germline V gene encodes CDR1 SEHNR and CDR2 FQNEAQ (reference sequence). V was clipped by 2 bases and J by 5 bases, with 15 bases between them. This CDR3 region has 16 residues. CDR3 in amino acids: CASSLRGPGVTGELFF. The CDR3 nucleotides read TGTGCCAGCAGCTTAAGAGGACCGGGGGTTACCGGGGAGCTGTTTTTT.